These 3 T cell receptor beta chains came from one sample sequenced in a study of graft-versus-host responses after intestinal transplantation. Antigen specificity for these receptors is unknown. Sequencing was performed with immunoSEQ multiplex PCR; in TCRdb, only in-frame clones are kept and a portion is missing. This repertoire shows some 96,000 clones, about 90% found once; its top ten account for 0.85% to 1%. The sample here was unstimulated CD4+ T cells sorted from spleen or lymph node cells, taken before transplant. These receptors were obtained from a human donor who was the organ donor for an intestinal transplant.

This clone has just one count. The chain joins TRBV10-1 to TRBJ2-1; 9 positions match TRBD2. The CDR3 totals 17 residues. The J segment lost 4 bases and the V segment lost 0 bases, leaving 7 bases of the junction unmatched. Per germline, CDR1 WNHNN and CDR2 SYGVQD (reference sequence). This CDR3 reads CASSESIGTSGYNEQFF. The CDR3 coding sequence is TGCGCCAGCAGTGAGTCGATAGGTACTAGCGGGTACAATGAGCAGTTCTTC.

The chain links TRBV5-1 to TRBJ2-2; the match to TRBD2 covers 8 bases. CDR1 is SGHRS, CDR2 YFSETQ, per germline. The CDR3 is 17 amino acids. V lost 0 bases and J lost 5; bases outside the gene matches: 9. The CDR3 region has the DNA TGCGCCAGCAGCTTGGGGTCCGCGGGGGGATTAACCGGGGAGCTGTTTTTT. As protein: CASSLGSAGGLTGELFF.

The chain combines TRBV2 with TRBJ1-5; D is uncertain. Deletions cut 4 bases from V and 7 bases from J, with 11 bases between. Germline V gene lookup returns CDR1 SNHLY and CDR2 FYNNEI. The CDR3 covers 13 residues. The CDR3 sequence is CASSVEGRQPQHF. CDR3 DNA sequence: TGTGCCAGCAGTGTTGAAGGGAGGCAGCCCCAGCATTTT.